This TCR beta chain was identified during a study of Graves' ophthalmopathy and Graves' hyperthyroidism. This CDR3 has 14 residues. The V gene lost 8 bases and the J gene lost 0 bases, with 11 bases spanning the gap. TCR beta CDR3 regions were amplified from RNA transcripts. HTBI primers were used in a first-round RT-PCR, which preceded a second-round multiplex PCR. TCRdb recomputed calls from the multiplex PCR reads with MiXCR, one row per CDR3 protein. The data show approximately 210,000 distinct CDR3 sequences, approximately 28% seen once. In its sample, this clonotype was seen a few times. Moderate-to-severe activity, with CAS ≥3, NOSPECS ≥4 and duration under 3 months, characterized the donors with ophthalmopathy. As diagnostic evidence, clinical symptoms, serum thyroxine, TRAb, thyroid ultrasound and orbital computed tomography were relied upon. The PBMCs were taken from under 12 ml of fresh peripheral blood.

The J gene is TRBJ1-3, the V gene TRBV12-3 or TRBV12-4; no definite D call. Sequenced sample: peripheral blood. This clonotype originated in a middle-aged man with Graves' ophthalmopathy. For the CDR3, the DNA is TGTGCCAGCGACGAACGGTCCTCTGGAAACACCATATATTTT. Translation: CASDERSSGNTIYF.